Below are 9 T cell receptor beta chains sequenced from a single sample in a study of PD-L1 blockade in urothelial cancer. The method was immunoSEQ multiplex PCR; TCRdb's version includes in-frame clones alone and lacks a portion of them. The data show about 45,000 clones, with approximately 90% seen just once and 25% held by the top ten. Indicated time point: pretreatment peripheral blood. The specimen was PBMCs, collected around atezolizumab (anti-PD-L1) treatment. The receptors come from a donor at least 40 years old with urothelial cancer.

The V call is TRBV12-5, the J call TRBJ2-7; 9 bases fit TRBD1. Per germline, CDR1 LGHNT and CDR2 FRNRAP. The V segment lost 7 bases and the J segment 6 bases; nucleotides outside the gene matches: 10. The CDR3 length is 14 residues. CDR3 sequence: CASASGTGLGEQYF. In DNA, the CDR3 is TGTGCTAGTGCCTCCGGGACAGGGTTGGGCGAGCAGTACTTC. Complete variable domain (other parts from reference TRBV12-5 and TRBJ2-7): DARVTQTPRHKVTEMGQEVTMRCQPILGHNTVFWYRQTMMQGLELLAYFRNRAPLDDSGMPKDRFSAEMPDATLATLKIQPSEPRDSAVYFCASASGTGLGEQYFGPGTRLTVT.

The chain uses TRBV28 and TRBJ2-7, with TRBD2 identical over 11 bases. CDR3 size: 17 residues. Germline values: CDR1 MDHEN, CDR2 SYDVKM. V lost 5 bases, J lost 7 bases, and 16 bases stayed unmatched. CDR3 nucleotide sequence: TGTGCCAGCAGTCCCCGGGGACTAGCGGAGACCTACGGGGAGCAGTACTTC. It codes for CASSPRGLAETYGEQYF.

The V and J genes are TRBV2 and TRBJ2-5; 11 bases agree with TRBD1. CDR3 length: 16 residues. The junction had 11 bases not matched to a gene; V was cut back by 6 bases and J by 5 bases. Germline loops: CDR1 SNHLY, CDR2 FYNNEI. The CDR3 nucleotides are TGTGCCAGCAGGGAACATGGGACAGGGGGGCGGGAGACCCAGTACTTC. Its translation: CASREHGTGGRETQYF.

This clone was counted a single time. This chain connects TRBV11-2 to TRBJ2-7; 8 nucleotides agree with TRBD2. Trimming cost V 5 bases and J 2 bases; bases outside gene matches: 5. This CDR3 is 14 amino acids long. Germline CDR1 is SGHAT and CDR2 is FQNNGV. For the CDR3, the DNA is TGTGCCAGCAGCGCCCACGGGGGGGCCTACGAGCAGTACTTC. Translated, it gives CASSAHGGAYEQYF.

A few counts support this clone. The chain is built from TRBV9 and TRBJ2-7, with a weak D call TRBD2 (5 bases). V was pared by 3 bases and J by 2 bases, with 15 bases between. This CDR3 has 15 residues. Germline V lookup: CDR1 SGDLS, CDR2 YYNGEE. The CDR3 nucleotides are TGTGCCAGCAGCGGAGGGCCAATCGCCGCCTACGAGCAGTACTTC. Translation gives CASSGGPIAAYEQYF.

V is TRBV28 and J is TRBJ2-7; perhaps TRBD2 as D (5 bases). V lost 10 bases, J lost 3 bases, and 19 bases lay in between. There are 14 residues in the CDR3. Germline V gene data show CDR1 as MDHEN and CDR2 as SYDVKM. CDR3 sequence (DNA): TGTGCCACCTGTCGGGCAGCGGAATTCTACGAGCAGTACTTC. Amino acid sequence: CATCRAAEFYEQYF. The whole variable domain, filled in from reference TRBV28 and TRBJ2-7, reads DVKVTQSSRYLVKRTGEKVFLECVQDMDHENMFWYRQDPGLGLRLIYFSYDVKMKEKGDIPEGYSVSREKKERFSLILESASTNQTSMYLCATCRAAEFYEQYFGPGTRLTVT.

This chain joins TRBV27 and TRBJ1-2; D remains unclear. Germline-derived CDR1 and CDR2 are MNHEY and SMNVEV (reference sequence). Trimming took off 2 bases at V and 4 bases at J, with 11 bases between the two ends. This CDR3 is 14 amino acids long. CDR3 protein: CASSLGSSGYGYTF. Here the CDR3 DNA reads TGTGCCAGCAGTTTAGGGTCTTCGGGCTATGGCTACACCTTC.

The V call is TRBV7-2, the J call TRBJ2-2; tentative D call: TRBD1 (6 bases). The V gene lost 1 base and the J gene lost 4 bases, with 13 bases spanning the gap. The CDR3 covers 16 residues. CDR1 and CDR2 from the germline V gene are SGHTA and FQGNSA. The CDR3 nucleotides read TGTGCCAGCAGCTTAGGGGTTGGCAGGGGCACCGGGGAGCTGTTTTTT. Amino acids: CASSLGVGRGTGELFF.

The chain carries TRBV27 and TRBJ2-1; TRBD1 aligns across 9 bases. This CDR3 spans 19 amino acids. From germline, CDR1 is MNHEY and CDR2 SMNVEV (reference sequence). V lost 4 bases and J lost 1; bases outside the gene matches: 14. Here the CDR3 reads CASSSQTGGLVGSYNEQFF. The DNA of the CDR3 is TGTGCCAGCAGTTCCCAAACAGGGGGCCTCGTAGGTTCCTACAATGAGCAGTTCTTC.